One sample yielded the 20 T cell receptor beta chains listed below, sequenced in a study of OX40 agonist ivuxolimab in advanced cancers. Assay used: immunoSEQ multiplex PCR; TCRdb lists only in-frame clones, some missing. The sample holds some 43,000 clones, around 87% seen once. Sample: CD4+ or CD8+ T cells sorted from blood, taken in a trial of the OX40 agonist ivuxolimab. The source is an adult with an advanced solid tumor such as melanoma, head and neck, liver or kidney cancer.

The V call is TRBV19, the J call TRBJ1-1; possible D gene TRBD1, 5 bases. Deletions cut 2 bases from V and 1 base from J, with 11 bases between. The CDR3 runs to 15 residues. Germline V lookup: CDR1 LNHDA, CDR2 SQIVND (reference sequence). The CDR3 coding sequence is TGTGCCAGTAGTATAACGGCGGGGGGGAACACTGAAGCTTTCTTT. Translation gives CASSITAGGNTEAFF.

This rearrangement joins TRBV6-6 to TRBJ2-1; D may be TRBD2 (6 bases). Germline V gene sequence: CDR1 MNHNY, CDR2 SVGAGI (reference sequence). The germline V and J ends were trimmed by 5 bases and 5 bases, with 16 bases remaining between them. CDR3 length: 15 amino acids. The CDR3 spells CASSTTVDYHNEQFF. The CDR3 bases are TGTGCCAGCAGTACGACAGTGGACTACCACAATGAGCAGTTCTTC.

The chain links TRBV7-9 to TRBJ2-5; no clear D gene. The CDR3 has 15 residues. Germline CDR1 SEHNR, CDR2 FQNEAQ (reference sequence). V shed 7 bases and J shed 5 bases, with 20 bases lying between them. The CDR3 region has the DNA TGTGCCAGCACCGAACCCGAAGGAATGAGGGAGACCCAGTACTTC. Its translation is CASTEPEGMRETQYF. Full variable domain (rest looked up from reference TRBV7-9 and TRBJ2-5): DTGVSQNPRHKITKRGQNVTFRCDPISEHNRLYWYRQTLGQGPEFLTYFQNEAQLEKSRLLSDRFSAERPKGSFSTLEIQRTEQGDSAMYLCASTEPEGMRETQYFGPGTRLLVL.

The gene calls are TRBV21-1 and TRBJ2-4; TRBD1, the table's D call, was not compared with the DNA. TRBV21-1 is flagged as a pseudogene. The CDR3 extends over 16 amino acids. Here the CDR3 DNA reads TGTGCCAGCAGCAAAGGCAGGGGGCTCGACAAAAACATTCAGTACTTC. Its translation is CASSKGRGLDKNIQYF.

The chain employs TRBV28 and TRBJ1-3, with unresolved D. CDR3 length equals 14 residues. V lost 7 bases, J lost 1 base, and 11 bases lay in between. CDR1 MDHEN and CDR2 SYDVKM come from the germline V gene. The CDR3 region is CASTLQRSGNTIYF. The CDR3 DNA sequence: TGTGCCAGCACCCTCCAGCGGTCTGGAAACACCATATATTTT.

This chain connects TRBV19 to TRBJ2-3, with 7 nucleotides matching TRBD2. Germline V gives CDR1 LNHDA, CDR2 SQIVND (reference sequence). The CDR3 has 14 amino acids. The V segment lost 7 bases and the J segment 2 bases; nucleotides outside the gene matches: 6. The CDR3 loop is CASNTLADTDTQYF. The CDR3 region has the DNA TGTGCCAGTAACACCCTAGCGGACACAGATACGCAGTATTTT.

This chain joins TRBV7-9 and TRBJ1-1; D remains ambiguous. This CDR3 has 12 amino acids. The V and J ends lost 2 bases and 3 bases respectively, with 4 bases between them. Germline V gene lookup returns CDR1 SEHNR and CDR2 FQNEAQ (reference sequence). The CDR3 coding sequence is TGTGCCAGCAGCTTACCTCACACTGAAGCTTTCTTT. It yields the protein CASSLPHTEAFF.

CDR3 in DNA: TGTGCCAGCAGCTTTTCAACAGGGAGTACTGAAGCTTTCTTT. It translates to CASSFSTGSTEAFF. The rearrangement uses TRBV5-4 and TRBJ1-1, with TRBD1 as a possible D gene (6 bases). Looked up from germline, CDR1 is SGHNT and CDR2 is YYREEE (reference sequence). The length of the CDR3 is 14 residues. Trimming removed 2 bases from V and 5 bases from J, with 13 bases in between. Filled out from reference TRBV5-4 and TRBJ1-1, the complete variable domain reads ETGVTQSPTHLIKTRGQQVTLRCSSQSGHNTVSWYQQALGQGPQFIFQYYREEENGRGNFPPRFSGLQFPNYSSELNVNALELDDSALYLCASSFSTGSTEAFFGQGTRLTVV.

V is TRBV9 and J is TRBJ2-5, with D tentatively TRBD1 (7 bases). Germline-derived CDR1 and CDR2 are SGDLS and YYNGEE. The CDR3 sequence is 13 residues long. V lost 3 bases, J lost 7 bases, and 13 bases lay in between. The CDR3 here is CASSAGGRVTQYF. The CDR3 bases are TGTGCCAGCAGCGCAGGGGGGCGGGTGACCCAGTACTTC. The full variable domain, in which reference TRBV9 and TRBJ2-5 provide the parts outside the CDR3, is DSGVTQTPKHLITATGQRVTLRCSPRSGDLSVYWYQQSLDQGLQFLIQYYNGEERAKGNILERFSAQQFPDLHSELNLSSLELGDSALYFCASSAGGRVTQYFGPGTRLLVL.

The V gene is TRBV6-1, the J gene TRBJ2-7, with D possibly matching TRBD1 (5 bases). The CDR3 is made up of 16 amino acids. Trimming stripped 2 bases from V and 3 bases from J, with 17 bases between. Germline V gene lookup returns CDR1 MNHNS and CDR2 SASEGT. The CDR3 DNA sequence: TGTGCCAGCAGTGAATGGGGCTCCCCCGCTTACTACGAGCAGTACGTC. Translated, it gives CASSEWGSPAYYEQYV.

This clone appeared a single time. The chain uses TRBV27 and TRBJ1-6; D call uncertain. V lost 0 bases and J lost 9, with 15 bases in between. Per germline, CDR1 MNHEY and CDR2 SMNVEV (reference sequence). CDR3 length: 16 residues. Here the CDR3 reads CASSLSLGENGSPLHF. The CDR3, as DNA: TGTGCCAGCAGTTTATCTCTCGGGGAAAACGGTTCACCCCTCCACTTT.

This chain connects TRBV19 to TRBJ1-2; D gene unclear. The V end lost 7 bases, the J end lost 2 bases, and 5 bases lay between the germline ends. Looked up from germline, CDR1 is LNHDA and CDR2 is SQIVND (reference sequence). This CDR3 spans 11 amino acids. CDR3 sequence reads: CASTDNYGYTF. CDR3 DNA sequence: TGTGCCAGTACAGACAACTATGGCTACACCTTC.

The chain combines TRBV5-6 with TRBJ1-2; possible D gene TRBD1, 5 bases. The V end was cut by 5 bases, the J end by 4 bases, with 15 bases between. The CDR3 runs to 14 residues. Germline-derived CDR1 and CDR2 are SGHDT and YYEEEE. The CDR3 DNA follows: TGTGCCAGCAGATCGGACGGGACCTCCTATGGCTACACCTTC. Residues: CASRSDGTSYGYTF.

The rearrangement uses TRBV28 and TRBJ2-3, with D unclear. Looked up from germline, CDR1 is MDHEN and CDR2 is SYDVKM. The V and J ends lost 2 bases and 1 base respectively, with 7 bases between them. The CDR3 length is 14 residues. Here the CDR3 reads CASSLLGGTDTQYF. Written as DNA, the CDR3 is TGTGCCAGCAGTTTACTAGGAGGCACAGATACGCAGTATTTT.

Details on this clone: Other DNA variants within this sample encode the same CDR3. The rearrangement uses TRBV9 and TRBJ2-7; D remains ambiguous. Deletions cut 0 bases from V and 5 bases from J, with 15 bases between. The CDR3 length is 15 residues. Germline CDR1 reads SGDLS; CDR2 reads YYNGEE. CDR3 DNA: TGTGCCAGCAGCGTAGGGGATAGGGTTGTCGACGAGCAGTACTTC. Its protein is CASSVGDRVVDEQYF.

This chain joins TRBV14 and TRBJ2-2; the D is unclear. The CDR3 is 16 residues long. Germline lookup yields CDR1 SGHDN and CDR2 FVKESK. With 3 bases removed from V and 0 bases from J, the gap between germline ends came to 11 bases. For the CDR3, the DNA is TGTGCCAGCAGCCACCGCAATAGTGCGAACACCGGGGAGCTGTTTTTT. The encoded protein is CASSHRNSANTGELFF.

This chain links TRBV6-6 with TRBJ2-7; D is unclear. The CDR3 has 13 residues. V was shortened by 6 bases and J by 2 bases, with 11 bases between the two germline ends. In germline, CDR1 is MNHNY, CDR2 SVGAGI (reference sequence). The CDR3 spells CASRLKGPYEQYV. The CDR3 DNA reads as TGTGCCAGCAGGTTGAAAGGCCCCTACGAGCAGTACGTC.

V gene TRBV29-1 combines with J gene TRBJ2-3; 7 bases align to TRBD2. In germline, CDR1 is SQVTM, CDR2 ANQGSEA. J gave up 2 bases and V 7 bases, and 6 bases lay outside the gene matches. The CDR3 is 13 amino acids. CDR3 sequence reads: CSGIAGVTDTQYF. CDR3 nucleotide sequence: TGCAGCGGGATAGCGGGCGTCACAGATACGCAGTATTTT.

The chain carries TRBV28 and TRBJ2-7, with D tentatively TRBD2 (7 bases). CDR1 and CDR2 from the germline V gene are MDHEN and SYDVKM. Trimming left V 6 bases short and J 2 bases short, with 17 bases between. The length of the CDR3 is 15 residues. Written as DNA, the CDR3 is TGTGCCAGCAGGCGCGGGGGCGATATCACCTACGAGCAGTACGTC. Protein sequence: CASRRGGDITYEQYV.

V is TRBV9 and J is TRBJ2-2, with 7 nucleotides matching TRBD2. Germline CDR1 SGDLS, CDR2 YYNGEE. The V segment lost 4 bases and the J segment 6 bases; nucleotides outside the gene matches: 6. The CDR3 consists of 14 residues. The CDR3 reads CASSRIGLAGELFF. The CDR3 DNA reads TGTGCCAGCAGCCGTATAGGACTAGCCGGGGAGCTGTTTTTT. Full variable domain (missing parts from reference TRBV9 and TRBJ2-2): DSGVTQTPKHLITATGQRVTLRCSPRSGDLSVYWYQQSLDQGLQFLIQYYNGEERAKGNILERFSAQQFPDLHSELNLSSLELGDSALYFCASSRIGLAGELFFGEGSRLTVL.